This T cell receptor (beta chain) was sequenced during a study of blood T cells in healthy people across ages. This clonotype has just a few counts. V was pared by 6 bases and J by 7 bases, with 25 bases between. CDR1 is DFQATT, CDR2 SNEGSKA, per germline (reference sequence). CDR3 length: 16 residues. A J-beta primer mix and a sample-barcoded 5' primer were used in a second PCR of roughly 7 to 12 cycles. TCRdb processed the 5' RACE reads anew with MiXCR; each CDR3 protein has one entry. This sample has about 840,000 distinct CDR3 sequences, with roughly 28% found just once. These data also featured in a second study, about T cells of mothers and their children.

The sample was blood. The TCR was taken from a woman in her 40s in good health. The V gene is TRBV20-1, the J gene TRBJ2-1, with D perhaps TRBD2 (8 bases). This chain's CDR3 is CSAPKGGGGQNNEQFF. CDR3 nucleotides: TGCAGTGCCCCGAAAGGGGGCGGGGGGCAGAATAATGAGCAGTTCTTC.